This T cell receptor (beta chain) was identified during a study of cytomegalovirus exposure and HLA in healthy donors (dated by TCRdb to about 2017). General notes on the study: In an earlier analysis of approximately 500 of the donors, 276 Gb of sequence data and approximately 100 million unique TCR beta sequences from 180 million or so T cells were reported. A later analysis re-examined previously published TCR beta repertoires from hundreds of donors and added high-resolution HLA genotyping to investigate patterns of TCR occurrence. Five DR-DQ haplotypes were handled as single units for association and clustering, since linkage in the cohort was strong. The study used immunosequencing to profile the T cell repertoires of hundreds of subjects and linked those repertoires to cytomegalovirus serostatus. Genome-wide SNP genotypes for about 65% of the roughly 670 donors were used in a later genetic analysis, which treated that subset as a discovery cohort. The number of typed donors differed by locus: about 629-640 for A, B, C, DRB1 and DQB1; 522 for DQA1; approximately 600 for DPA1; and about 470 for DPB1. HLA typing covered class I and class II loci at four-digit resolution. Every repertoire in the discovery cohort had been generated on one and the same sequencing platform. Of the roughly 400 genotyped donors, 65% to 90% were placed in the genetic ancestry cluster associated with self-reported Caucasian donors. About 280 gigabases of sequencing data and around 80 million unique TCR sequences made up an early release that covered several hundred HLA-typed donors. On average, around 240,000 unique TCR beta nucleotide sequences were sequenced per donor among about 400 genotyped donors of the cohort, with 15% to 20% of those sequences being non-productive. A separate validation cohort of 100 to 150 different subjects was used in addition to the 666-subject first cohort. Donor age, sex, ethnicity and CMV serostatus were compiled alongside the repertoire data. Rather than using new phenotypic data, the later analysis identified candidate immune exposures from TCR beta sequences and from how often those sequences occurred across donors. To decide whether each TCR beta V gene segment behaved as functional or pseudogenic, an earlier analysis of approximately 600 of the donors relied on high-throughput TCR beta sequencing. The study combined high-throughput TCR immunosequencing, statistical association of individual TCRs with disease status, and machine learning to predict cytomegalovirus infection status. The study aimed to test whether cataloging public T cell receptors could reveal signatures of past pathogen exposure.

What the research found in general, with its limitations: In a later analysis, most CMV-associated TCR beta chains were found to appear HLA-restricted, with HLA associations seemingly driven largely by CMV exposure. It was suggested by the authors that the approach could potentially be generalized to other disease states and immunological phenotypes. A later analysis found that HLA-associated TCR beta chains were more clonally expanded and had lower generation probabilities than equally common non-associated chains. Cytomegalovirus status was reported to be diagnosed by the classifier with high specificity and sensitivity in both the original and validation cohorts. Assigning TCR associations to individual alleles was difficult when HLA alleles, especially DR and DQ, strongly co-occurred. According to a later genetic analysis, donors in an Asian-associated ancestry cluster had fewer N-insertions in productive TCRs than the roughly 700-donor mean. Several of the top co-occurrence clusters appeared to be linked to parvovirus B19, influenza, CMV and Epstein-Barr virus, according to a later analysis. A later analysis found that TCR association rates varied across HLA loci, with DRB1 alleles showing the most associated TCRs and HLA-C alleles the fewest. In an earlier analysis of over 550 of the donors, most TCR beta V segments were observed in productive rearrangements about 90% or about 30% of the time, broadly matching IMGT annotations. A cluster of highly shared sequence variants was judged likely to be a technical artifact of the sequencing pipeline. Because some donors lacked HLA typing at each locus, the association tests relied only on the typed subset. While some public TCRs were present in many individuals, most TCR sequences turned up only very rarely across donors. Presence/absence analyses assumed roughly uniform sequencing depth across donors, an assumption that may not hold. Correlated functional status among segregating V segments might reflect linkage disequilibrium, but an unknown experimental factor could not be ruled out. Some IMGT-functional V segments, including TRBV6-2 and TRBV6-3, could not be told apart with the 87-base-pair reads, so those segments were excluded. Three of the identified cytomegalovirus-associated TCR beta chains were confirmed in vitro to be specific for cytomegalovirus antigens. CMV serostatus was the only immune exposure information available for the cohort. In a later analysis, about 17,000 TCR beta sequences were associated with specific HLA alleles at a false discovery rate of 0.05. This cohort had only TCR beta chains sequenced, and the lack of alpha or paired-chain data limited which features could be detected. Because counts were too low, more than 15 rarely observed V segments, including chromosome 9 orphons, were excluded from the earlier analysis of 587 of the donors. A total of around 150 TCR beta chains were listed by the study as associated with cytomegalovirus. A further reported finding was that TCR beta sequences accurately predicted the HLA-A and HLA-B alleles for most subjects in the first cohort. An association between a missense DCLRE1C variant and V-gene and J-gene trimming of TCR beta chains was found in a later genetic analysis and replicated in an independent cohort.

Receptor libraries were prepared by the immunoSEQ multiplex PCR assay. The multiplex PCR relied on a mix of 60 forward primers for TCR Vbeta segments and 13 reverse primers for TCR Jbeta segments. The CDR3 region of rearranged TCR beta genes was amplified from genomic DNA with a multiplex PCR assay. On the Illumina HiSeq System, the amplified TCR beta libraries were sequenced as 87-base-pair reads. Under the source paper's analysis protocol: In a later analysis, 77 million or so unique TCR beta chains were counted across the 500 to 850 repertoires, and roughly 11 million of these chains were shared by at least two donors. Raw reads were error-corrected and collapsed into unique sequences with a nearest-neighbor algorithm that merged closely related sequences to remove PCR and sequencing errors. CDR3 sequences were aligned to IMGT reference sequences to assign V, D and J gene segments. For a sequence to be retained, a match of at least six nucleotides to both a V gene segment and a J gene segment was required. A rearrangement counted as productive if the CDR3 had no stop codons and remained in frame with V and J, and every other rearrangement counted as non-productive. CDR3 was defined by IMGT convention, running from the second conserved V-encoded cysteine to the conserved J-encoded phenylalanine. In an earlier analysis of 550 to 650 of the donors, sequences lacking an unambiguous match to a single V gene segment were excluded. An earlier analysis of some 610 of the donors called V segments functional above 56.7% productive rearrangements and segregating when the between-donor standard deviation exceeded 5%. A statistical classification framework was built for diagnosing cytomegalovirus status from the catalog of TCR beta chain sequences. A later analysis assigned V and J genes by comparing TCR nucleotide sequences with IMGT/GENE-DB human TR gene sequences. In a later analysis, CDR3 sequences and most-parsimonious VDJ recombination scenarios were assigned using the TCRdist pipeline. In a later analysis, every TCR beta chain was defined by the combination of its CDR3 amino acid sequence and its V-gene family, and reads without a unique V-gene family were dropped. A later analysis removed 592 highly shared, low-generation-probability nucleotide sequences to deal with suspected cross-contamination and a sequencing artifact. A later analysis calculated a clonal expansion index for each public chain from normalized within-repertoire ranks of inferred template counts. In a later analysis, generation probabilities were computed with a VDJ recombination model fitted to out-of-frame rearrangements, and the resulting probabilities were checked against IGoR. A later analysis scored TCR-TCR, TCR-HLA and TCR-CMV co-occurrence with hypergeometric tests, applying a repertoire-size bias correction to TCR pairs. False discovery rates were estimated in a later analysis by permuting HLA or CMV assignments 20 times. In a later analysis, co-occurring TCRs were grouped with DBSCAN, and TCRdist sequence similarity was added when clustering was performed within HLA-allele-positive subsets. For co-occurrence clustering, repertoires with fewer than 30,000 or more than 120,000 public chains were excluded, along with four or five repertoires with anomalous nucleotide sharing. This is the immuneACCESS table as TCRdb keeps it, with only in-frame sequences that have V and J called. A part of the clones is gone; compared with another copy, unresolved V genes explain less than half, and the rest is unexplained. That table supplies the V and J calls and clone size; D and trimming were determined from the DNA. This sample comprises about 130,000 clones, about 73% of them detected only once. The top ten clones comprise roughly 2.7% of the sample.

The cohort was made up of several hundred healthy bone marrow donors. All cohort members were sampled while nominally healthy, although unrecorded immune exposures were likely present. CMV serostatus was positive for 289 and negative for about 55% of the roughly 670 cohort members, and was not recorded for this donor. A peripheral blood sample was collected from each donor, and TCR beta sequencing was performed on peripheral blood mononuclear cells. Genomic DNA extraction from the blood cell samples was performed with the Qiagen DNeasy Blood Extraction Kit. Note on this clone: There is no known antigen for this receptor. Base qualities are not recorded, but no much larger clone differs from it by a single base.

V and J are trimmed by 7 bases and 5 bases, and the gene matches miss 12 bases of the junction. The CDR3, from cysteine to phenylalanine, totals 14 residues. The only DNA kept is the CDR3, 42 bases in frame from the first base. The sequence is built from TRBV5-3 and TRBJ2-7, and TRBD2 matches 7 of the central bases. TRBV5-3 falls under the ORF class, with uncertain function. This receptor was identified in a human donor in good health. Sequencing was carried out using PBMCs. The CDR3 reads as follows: CARHKREGPHEQYF. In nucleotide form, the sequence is TGTGCCAGACACAAGAGGGAGGGCCCCCACGAGCAGTACTTC.